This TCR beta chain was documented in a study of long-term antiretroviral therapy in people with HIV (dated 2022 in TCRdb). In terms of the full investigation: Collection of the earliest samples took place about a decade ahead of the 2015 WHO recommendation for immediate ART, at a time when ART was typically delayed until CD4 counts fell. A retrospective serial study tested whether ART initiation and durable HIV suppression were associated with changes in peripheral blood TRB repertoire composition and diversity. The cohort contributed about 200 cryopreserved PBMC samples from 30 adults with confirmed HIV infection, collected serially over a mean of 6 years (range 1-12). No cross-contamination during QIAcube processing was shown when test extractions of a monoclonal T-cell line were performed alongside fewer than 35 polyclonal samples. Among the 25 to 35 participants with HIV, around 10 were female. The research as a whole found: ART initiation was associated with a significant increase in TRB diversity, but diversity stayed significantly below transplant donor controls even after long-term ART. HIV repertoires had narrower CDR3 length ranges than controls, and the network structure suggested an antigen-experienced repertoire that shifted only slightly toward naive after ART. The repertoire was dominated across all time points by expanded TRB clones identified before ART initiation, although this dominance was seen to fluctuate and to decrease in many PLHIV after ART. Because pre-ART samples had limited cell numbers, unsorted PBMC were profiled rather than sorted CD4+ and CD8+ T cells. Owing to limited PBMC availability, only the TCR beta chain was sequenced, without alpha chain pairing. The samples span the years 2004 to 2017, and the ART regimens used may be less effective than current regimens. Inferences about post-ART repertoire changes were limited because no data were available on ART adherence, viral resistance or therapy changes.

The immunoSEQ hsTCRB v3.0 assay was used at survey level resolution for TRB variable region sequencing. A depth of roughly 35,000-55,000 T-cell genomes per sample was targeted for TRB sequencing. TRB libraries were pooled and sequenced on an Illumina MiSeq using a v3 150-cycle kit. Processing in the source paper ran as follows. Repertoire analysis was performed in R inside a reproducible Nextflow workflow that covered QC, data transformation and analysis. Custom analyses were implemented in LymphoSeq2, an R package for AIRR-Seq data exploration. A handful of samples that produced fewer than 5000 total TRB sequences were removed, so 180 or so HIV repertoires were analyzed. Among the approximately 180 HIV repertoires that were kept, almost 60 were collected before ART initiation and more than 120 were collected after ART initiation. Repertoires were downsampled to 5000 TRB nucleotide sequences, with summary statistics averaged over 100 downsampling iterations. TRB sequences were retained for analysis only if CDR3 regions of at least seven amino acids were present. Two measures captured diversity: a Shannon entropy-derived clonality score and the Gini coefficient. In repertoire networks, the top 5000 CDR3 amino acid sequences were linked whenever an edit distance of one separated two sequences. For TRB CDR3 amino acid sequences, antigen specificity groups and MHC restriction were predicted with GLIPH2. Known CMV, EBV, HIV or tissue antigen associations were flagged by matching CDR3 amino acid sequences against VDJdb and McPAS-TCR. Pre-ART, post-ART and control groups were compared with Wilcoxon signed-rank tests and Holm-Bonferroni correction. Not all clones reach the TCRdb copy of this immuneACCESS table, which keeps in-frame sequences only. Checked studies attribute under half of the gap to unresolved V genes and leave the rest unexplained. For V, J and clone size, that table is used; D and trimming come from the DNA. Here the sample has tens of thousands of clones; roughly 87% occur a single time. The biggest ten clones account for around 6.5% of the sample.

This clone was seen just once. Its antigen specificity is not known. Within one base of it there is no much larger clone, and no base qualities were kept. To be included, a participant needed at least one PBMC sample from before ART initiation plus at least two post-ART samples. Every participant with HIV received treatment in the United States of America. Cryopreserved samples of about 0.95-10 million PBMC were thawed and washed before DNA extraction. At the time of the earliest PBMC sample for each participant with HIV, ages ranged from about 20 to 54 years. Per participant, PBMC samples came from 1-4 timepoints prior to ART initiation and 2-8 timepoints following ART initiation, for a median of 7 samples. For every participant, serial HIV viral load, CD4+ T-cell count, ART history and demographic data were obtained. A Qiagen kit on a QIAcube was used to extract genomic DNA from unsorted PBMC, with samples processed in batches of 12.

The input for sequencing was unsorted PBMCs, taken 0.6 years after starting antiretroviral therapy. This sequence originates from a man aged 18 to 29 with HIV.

The DNA sequence is given as TGTGCCACCTCTCCGGGGTATAGCAATCAGCCCCAGCATTTT. The translation is CATSPGYSNQPQHF. Recombination connected TRBV27 to TRBJ1-5, with the D gene not confidently named. The CDR3 spans 14 residues, from the cysteine through the phenylalanine. The only DNA kept is the CDR3, 42 bases in frame from the first base. Relative to germline, V is 10 bases shorter and J is 0 bases shorter, with 13 bases between their ends. CDR1 and CDR2, per the germline V gene (reference sequence), are MNHEY and SMNVEV.